This entry concerns a single TCR beta chain. V lost 3 bases and J 5 bases, leaving 23 bases between the germline ends. The CDR3 is 18 residues long. Germline CDR1 LNHDA, CDR2 SQIVND (reference sequence). TCRdb's table, derived via immunoSEQ multiplex PCR, lists solely in-frame clones and lacks some. The sample contains tens of thousands of clones, 80% to 95% of which appear only once. The sample comes from a study of T cell changes during pregnancy in multiple sclerosis. The chain combines TRBV19 with TRBJ1-5; no reliable D call. The origin of this receptor is a female donor with multiple sclerosis, enrolled in a pregnancy study. The sequencing used peripheral blood, collected after pregnancy. CDR3: CASSIFALTGRLDQPQHF. The CDR3 DNA reads TGTGCCAGTAGTATTTTCGCGCTAACCGGCAGGCTGGATCAGCCCCAGCATTTT.